The source of this T cell receptor beta chain is a study of neoadjuvant anti-PD-1 for oral cavity cancer. Across the study: Non-progressing patients received a fourth nivolumab dose near day 43, then surgery on days 50-56.

Time point here: after neoadjuvant nivolumab, at surgical resection. Survey sequencing of tumors mostly used approximately 5.2 ug DNA, two replicates. Repertoires were generated with immunoSEQ multiplex PCR, while TCRdb's copy carries only in-frame clones and drops some. The table includes approximately 15,000 clones, around 40% detected once. The CDR3 spans 13 residues. Germline V gene data show CDR1 as SQVTM and CDR2 as ANQGSEA. With V trimmed by 6 bases and J by 6 bases, 8 bases remained unmatched. The sample here was tumor tissue, taken after nivolumab (anti-PD-1) treatment. The chain employs TRBV29-1 and TRBJ2-7; 10 nucleotides align to TRBD1. This TCR came from a person aged 40 to 85 with oral cavity squamous cell carcinoma. The CDR3 DNA reads as TGCAGCGTCAAAGGACAGGGGGGGAGCGAGCAGTACTTC. Translated, it gives CSVKGQGGSEQYF.